This T cell receptor beta chain was captured in a study of T-cell reconstitution after alpha-beta-depleted transplantation in children. The TCRbeta library incorporated unique molecular identifiers. MiXCR was run by TCRdb on the PCR reads, yielding one entry per CDR3 protein. The repertoire holds more than 300,000 distinct CDR3 sequences, with 15% to 20% as singletons. The V and J ends lost 5 bases and 1 base respectively, with 12 bases between them. The germline gives CDR1 SQVTM, CDR2 ANQGSEA. CDR3 length: 13 amino acids. There are a few counts of this clonotype. This TCR came from a male patient aged 2-15 years who had a stem cell transplant for acute lymphoblastic leukemia, so the T cells may come from the graft donor. The input for sequencing was PBMCs, mostly from graft donor cells, taken 360 days after TCRalphabeta/CD19-depleted stem cell transplant. The chain recombines TRBV29-1 with TRBJ2-7; D might be TRBD1 (6 bases). In nucleotides, the CDR3 is TGCAGCGTTTTCGCGGACAGTTCCTACGAGCAGTACTTC. This encodes CSVFADSSYEQYF.